These 17 T cell receptor beta chains originate from one sample sequenced in a study of blood T cell repertoires in COVID-19. Produced via immunoSEQ multiplex PCR; TCRdb's table is partial and in-frame only. The sample has roughly 75,000 clones; around nine tenths are singletons. The sample was peripheral blood. Receptors were obtained from a man aged 80 or over with COVID-19, enrolled during active disease.

The V gene is TRBV5-1, the J gene TRBJ2-3; 7 positions match TRBD2. The CDR3 runs to 14 residues. V lost 4 bases to trimming and J lost 4 bases; unmatched junction nucleotides: 6. Germline V gene sequence: CDR1 SGHRS, CDR2 YFSETQ. CDR3 bases: TGCGCCAGCAGCGCCGGGACTACTGCAGATACGCAGTATTTT. This gives the protein CASSAGTTADTQYF. Filled out from reference TRBV5-1 and TRBJ2-3, the complete variable domain reads KAGVTQTPRYLIKTRGQQVTLSCSPISGHRSVSWYQQTPGQGLQFLFEYFSETQRNKGNFPGRFSGRQFSNSRSEMNVSTLELGDSALYLCASSAGTTADTQYFGPGTRLTVL.

This clone was counted once. V usage is TRBV3-1 (or the pseudogene TRBV3-2) and J usage is TRBJ1-4; TRBD1 matches 8 bases. The trim removed 0 bases at V and 2 bases at J, leaving 2 bases unmatched. Germline values: CDR1 LGHDT, CDR2 YNNKEL (reference sequence). The CDR3 runs 16 residues. The CDR3 DNA follows: TGTGCCAGCAGCCAAGAAAGGACAGGGACTAATGAAAAACTGTTTTTT. Translating it yields CASSQERTGTNEKLFF.

The chain carries TRBV3-1 (or the pseudogene TRBV3-2) and TRBJ2-1; 7 positions agree with TRBD2. CDR1 and CDR2 from the germline V gene are LGHDT and YNNKEL (reference sequence). The V gene end was trimmed by 0 bases and the J gene end by 6 bases; junction bases not matched to a gene: 8. The CDR3 loop spans 16 amino acids. CDR3 nucleotides: TGTGCCAGCAGCCAAGAGGGGGGGGATAGGGGCAATGAGCAGTTCTTC. This sequence encodes CASSQEGGDRGNEQFF.

The rearrangement uses TRBV5-8 and TRBJ1-1; D gene ambiguous. Germline assignment: CDR1 SGHTS and CDR2 YDEGEE. The V end lost 4 bases, the J end lost 3 bases, and 4 bases lay between the germline ends. The CDR3 is 11 residues long. The DNA of the CDR3 is TGTGCCAGCAGCCGGGACACTGAAGCTTTCTTT. Encoded protein: CASSRDTEAFF.

This clone was seen once. The gene calls are TRBV7-3 and TRBJ1-2; maybe TRBD1 (5 bases). Germline V lookup: CDR1 SGHTA, CDR2 FQGTGA. The CDR3 sequence is 15 residues long. V lost 5 bases to trimming and J lost 3 bases, with 16 bases between them. The CDR3 loop is CASSNPGVGDYGYTF. The CDR3 nucleotides are TGTGCCAGCAGCAACCCGGGGGTCGGGGACTATGGCTACACCTTC.

The J gene is TRBJ1-2, the V gene TRBV14, with 8 bases matching TRBD1. The CDR3 is 17 residues long. Germline trimming cut 3 bases from V and 7 bases from J; bases unmatched to any gene: 16. Germline V gene sequence: CDR1 SGHDN, CDR2 FVKESK. The CDR3 DNA sequence: TGTGCCAGCAGCCAGCCAACGACGGACAGGGAAAAGTCTGGCTACACCTTC. This translates into CASSQPTTDREKSGYTF.

This sequence joins TRBV9 and TRBJ2-7; tentatively, D is TRBD1 (5 bases). The CDR3 has 15 residues. The germline CDR1 and CDR2 sequences are SGDLS and YYNGEE. The germline V and J ends were trimmed by 2 bases and 4 bases, with 16 bases remaining between them. Written as DNA, the CDR3 is TGTGCCAGCAGCGTCACAGGCCACCCCGAATACGAGCAGTACTTC. Translating gives CASSVTGHPEYEQYF.

The count of this clone is one. V gene TRBV14 combines with J gene TRBJ1-1, with D possibly being TRBD1 (5 bases). The CDR3 has 15 amino acids. The germline gives CDR1 SGHDN, CDR2 FVKESK. With 2 bases removed from V and 5 bases from J, the gap between germline ends came to 15 bases. The CDR3 DNA is TGTGCCAGCAGCCAACAAATGGCGGGGGAGACTGAAGCTTTCTTT. Translated: CASSQQMAGETEAFF.

The genes are TRBV7-2 and TRBJ1-3; TRBD1 might be the D (6 bases). The CDR3 extends over 15 amino acids. The V gene lost 3 bases and the J gene lost 0 bases, with 9 bases spanning the gap. Germline CDR1 reads SGHTA; CDR2 reads FQGNSA. CDR3 in amino acids: CASSFGQTSGNTIYF. As DNA, the CDR3 is TGTGCCAGCAGCTTCGGACAGACCTCTGGAAACACCATATATTTT.

The J gene is TRBJ2-1, the V gene TRBV28, with 7 positions matching TRBD2. The CDR3 loop spans 13 amino acids. Germline trimming cut 4 bases from V and 8 bases from J; bases unmatched to any gene: 5. Germline V gene data show CDR1 as MDHEN and CDR2 as SYDVKM. The CDR3 coding sequence is TGTGCCAGCAGTTGGGGGGGGAGAGATGAGCAGTTCTTC. It specifies CASSWGGRDEQFF.

This chain connects TRBV28 to TRBJ2-5; 14 nucleotides agree with TRBD2. Germline CDR1 MDHEN, CDR2 SYDVKM. Losses at the gene ends were 10 bases for V and 2 bases for J; bases not matched to a gene: 6. This CDR3 has 15 residues. The CDR3 DNA is TGTGCCATCTCGGGACTAGCGGGAGTTCAAGAGACCCAGTACTTC. Encoded protein: CAISGLAGVQETQYF.

V and J are TRBV18 and TRBJ1-4; unclear D gene. Trimming stripped 3 bases from V and 7 bases from J, with 15 bases between. This CDR3 comprises 15 residues. Germline loops: CDR1 KGHSH, CDR2 LQKENI. The CDR3 loop is CASSPVRELGEKLFF. The CDR3 DNA reads as TGTGCCAGCTCACCCGTCCGGGAATTGGGTGAAAAACTGTTTTTT.

The rearrangement uses TRBV10-3 and TRBJ1-2, with TRBD1 matching 7 bases. Germline CDR1 is ENHRY and CDR2 is SYGVKD. CDR3 length: 13 amino acids. Trimming took 6 bases from V and 5 from J; bases not matched to a gene: 6. The CDR3: CAIRGTESYGYTF. CDR3 nucleotides: TGTGCCATCAGGGGGACAGAATCTTATGGCTACACCTTC.

This rearrangement joins TRBV18 to TRBJ1-5; D possibly corresponds to TRBD1 (6 bases). The V end lost 1 base, the J end lost 4 bases, and 8 bases lay between the germline ends. The CDR3 extends over 14 amino acids. Germline CDR1 KGHSH, CDR2 LQKENI. DNA for the CDR3: TGTGCCAGCTCACCACGGGACACTAATCAGCCCCAGCATTTT. Protein product: CASSPRDTNQPQHF.

The chain has TRBV9 and TRBJ1-5, with 7 bases fitting TRBD1. Looked up from germline, CDR1 is SGDLS and CDR2 is YYNGEE. This CDR3 region has 14 residues. Losses at the gene ends were 0 bases for V and 6 bases for J; bases not matched to a gene: 3. CDR3 loop: CASSVGGGGQPQHF. The CDR3 coding sequence is TGTGCCAGCAGCGTAGGAGGGGGCGGTCAGCCCCAGCATTTT.

In the case of this clone: Other DNA sequences of this sample code for an identical CDR3. This chain connects TRBV7-3 to TRBJ2-5; 8 positions agree with TRBD2. This CDR3 has 13 amino acids. V lost 6 bases, J lost 2 bases, and 2 bases stayed unmatched. Germline CDR1 is SGHTA and CDR2 is FQGTGA. The CDR3 spells CASSRGGQETQYF. The DNA for the CDR3 is TGTGCCAGCAGTCGGGGGGGTCAAGAGACCCAGTACTTC. The whole variable domain, remainder taken from reference TRBV7-3 and TRBJ2-5, is GAGVSQTPSNKVTEKGKYVELRCDPISGHTALYWYRQSLGQGPEFLIYFQGTGAADDSGLPNDRFFAVRPEGSVSTLKIQRTERGDSAVYLCASSRGGQETQYFGPGTRLLVL.

This clone was seen more than once but under ten times. V gene TRBV6-4 combines with J gene TRBJ2-3; tentative D call: TRBD1 (6 bases). Germline CDR1 reads MRHNA; CDR2 reads SNTAGT. The V end was cut by 2 bases, the J end by 1 base, with 7 bases between. The CDR3 spans 14 residues. The CDR3 sequence: CASSDEGGTDTQYF. The CDR3 coding sequence is TGTGCCAGCAGTGACGAGGGGGGCACAGATACGCAGTATTTT.